The text below deals with one T cell receptor (beta chain). Its cognate antigen has yet to be identified. Base qualities were left out, and no much larger clone turns up one base away. These data originate in a study of beta chain features in type 1 diabetes listed by TCRdb under 2018. Describing the broader study: Patients and healthy donors did not differ in mean age, gender distribution, total cell number or subset yield. Naive and central memory subsets were obtained from all 30 or so donors, but regulatory and stem cell-like memory subsets were isolated from only 8 patients and roughly eight healthy donors. A total of some 100,000,000 sorted cells were examined across all samples, and a strong correlation was observed between cell number per subset and RNA yield. The study compared the TCRB repertoires of sorted circulating CD4+ T cell subsets in recently diagnosed type 1 diabetes patients with those in matched healthy donors. Here is what the overall study found, with its caveats: Only small numbers of individuals were included in the HLA sub-analyses, which left unresolved whether HLA type had any influence on TCRB rearrangement. PCR may preferentially amplify shorter templates, but because patient and control samples were amplified and corrected together, any resulting skew would affect both groups equally. Type 1 diabetes patients showed a moderate but significant shortening of TCRB CDR3 length in all four CD4+ subsets. Because cDNA rather than genomic DNA was sequenced, highly expressing activated cells could have been over-represented, although no difference in activation and CD3 levels was found between groups. At VDJ recombination sites, type 1 diabetes patients had fewer insertions and more deleted nucleotides, which implies abnormalities in thymic rearrangement. The naive, central memory and regulatory TCRB repertoires appeared to resemble one another more closely among patients than among healthy donors.

There are 13 amino acids in the CDR3, from cysteine to phenylalanine inclusive. Only CDR3 DNA remains: 39 bases, in frame from the first base. Relative to germline, V is missing 7 bases and J is missing 5 bases, with 7 bases of the junction outside any gene match. CDR1 ENHRY and CDR2 SYGVKD were looked up in the germline V gene. The entire amount of isolated RNA was reverse transcribed using the High Capacity cDNA Reverse Transcription Kit, so the sequenced TCRB transcripts were expressed ones. Deep immunoSEQ sequencing was performed on naive, central memory and regulatory T cell samples, with an average of around 3.5 million total reads per sample. Sorted cells were lysed in RLT buffer and RNA was extracted with DNase-treated RNeasy Micro or Mini kits, depending on cell number. To prevent cross-contamination, each cell subset was processed individually, whereas patient and healthy donor samples were processed jointly. The immunoSEQ multiplex PCR was used to amplify TCRB sequences from cDNA, generating 87-bp fragments that spanned the CDR3 region. The amplicons were sequenced using the Illumina HiSeq platform. The authors' analysis ran thus. PCR bias was computationally corrected using synthetic template baselines, reads within Hamming distance 2 were collapsed, and singletons that could not be merged were discarded. Reads were aligned against IMGT so that V, D and J genes, CDR3 length and insertions or deletions at six rearrangement sites could be assigned. Within each subset, clonotype counts were normalized to sorted cell number, after which true diversity and Gini coefficients were computed with the tcR R package. Repertoire sharing was quantified using the overlap coefficient calculated on TCRB nucleotide sequences. Out-of-frame TCRB sequences from naive cells were analyzed to stand in for the pre-selection repertoire. TCRdb limited this immuneACCESS table to in-frame rearrangements with V and J called. A share of clones is missing; checked studies link under half to unresolved V genes, and the rest is unexplained. The V and J calls and clone size were taken over from that table, and D and trimming were inferred from the DNA. The sample has 620,000 or so clones on record, roughly a sixth of them singletons. In total, the top ten clones hold about 0.097% of the sample.

From each donor, a single peripheral blood sample of approximately 0.11 L on average was drawn into heparinised tubes. A BD FACSAria II was used to sort naive, central memory, regulatory and stem cell-like memory CD4+ T cells with a panel that included CD45RO, CCR7, CD25, CD127, CD95 and CD27. Purity was above 95% for every sorted population. PBMCs were isolated immediately by Lymphoprep density gradient centrifugation and stained directly without culture. So that batch effects would be minimized, each experiment stained and sorted samples in pairs, pairing one healthy donor with one patient. The sequenced sample consisted of naive CD4+ T cells from blood. Reading the label with the study, this specimen's cell subset or site is: true naive CD4+ T cells. The clonotype was recovered from a man younger than 35 in good health. The chain links TRBV10-3 with TRBJ2-5; TRBD2 agrees with 7 junctional bases. CDR3 region: CAITGGSHETQYF. The nucleotide sequence reads TGTGCCATCACGGGCGGGAGCCATGAGACCCAGTACTTC.